The 17 T cell receptor beta chains in this list originate from one sample, sequenced in a study of OX40 agonist ivuxolimab in advanced cancers. Measured with immunoSEQ multiplex PCR; TCRdb has only the in-frame clones, and not every one. Seen here are roughly 51,000 clones, around nine tenths observed once, and the top ten hold 0.55% to 0.65%. This material consisted of CD4+ or CD8+ T cells sorted from blood, taken in a trial of the OX40 agonist ivuxolimab. These receptors were taken from an adult with an advanced solid tumor such as melanoma, head and neck, liver or kidney cancer.

CDR3 sequence reads: CASGNSRETQYF. In DNA, the CDR3 is TGTGCCAGCGGGAATAGCCGGGAGACCCAGTACTTC. This chain connects TRBV2 to TRBJ2-5; no clear D gene. The germline CDR1 and CDR2 sequences are SNHLY and FYNNEI. The CDR3 loop spans 12 amino acids. V was trimmed by 8 bases and J by 5 bases, leaving 12 bases between them.

The V gene is TRBV27, the J gene TRBJ1-6; D gene unclear. CDR3 length: 19 residues. The V end lost 7 bases, the J end lost 0 bases, and 22 bases lay between the germline ends. Germline lookup yields CDR1 MNHEY and CDR2 SMNVEV (reference sequence). The CDR3 protein is CASIHGEFSTSSYNSPLHF. CDR3 in DNA: TGTGCCAGCATCCATGGGGAGTTCTCCACGAGCTCCTATAATTCACCCCTCCACTTT.

V and J are TRBV12-5 and TRBJ2-5; D gene unclear. The CDR3 covers 13 residues. From germline, CDR1 is LGHNT and CDR2 FRNRAP. The CDR3 DNA reads as TGTGCCAGTAGTTTCGGTGTTCAAGAGACCCAGTACTTC. It yields the protein CASSFGVQETQYF. The whole variable domain, filled in from reference TRBV12-5 and TRBJ2-5, reads DARVTQTPRHKVTEMGQEVTMRCQPILGHNTVFWYRQTMMQGLELLAYFRNRAPLDDSGMPKDRFSAEMPDATLATLKIQPSEPRDSAVYFCASSFGVQETQYFGPGTRLLVL.

This clone was found once. The rearrangement uses TRBV19 and TRBJ2-2; possibly TRBD2 for D (7 bases). The ends were cut back, 6 bases at V and 0 bases at J, with 14 bases in the middle. The CDR3 length is 16 residues. CDR1 and CDR2 from the germline V gene are LNHDA and SQIVND (reference sequence). The CDR3 region is CASSKRGGSNTGELFF. CDR3 nucleotide sequence: TGTGCCAGTAGCAAAAGGGGGGGCTCGAACACCGGGGAGCTGTTTTTT.

The chain combines TRBV7-9 with TRBJ2-7; 8 positions match TRBD2. Per germline, CDR1 SEHNR and CDR2 FQNEAQ (reference sequence). V lost 5 bases, J lost 0 bases, and 15 bases stayed unmatched. This CDR3 has 18 residues. The CDR3 here is CASSPGRRTSTSSYEQYF. CDR3 bases: TGTGCCAGCAGCCCGGGACGGCGGACTAGCACTAGCTCCTACGAGCAGTACTTC.

The gene calls are TRBV11-2 and TRBJ1-2; 8 bases are shared with TRBD1. The V segment lost 4 bases and the J segment 6 bases; nucleotides outside the gene matches: 10. The CDR3 is made up of 15 amino acids. Germline assignment: CDR1 SGHAT and CDR2 FQNNGV. The CDR3 is CASSSPEDRVHGYTF. Written as DNA, the CDR3 is TGTGCCAGCAGCTCTCCGGAGGACAGGGTACATGGCTACACCTTC.

CDR3 nucleotides: TGCGCCAGCAGTGATAACTTTCGGGGCTACACCTTC. Its translation is CASSDNFRGYTF. This chain uses TRBV10-2 with TRBJ1-2, with no clear D. Trimming took 3 bases from V and 8 from J, leaving 10 bases between them. Germline V CDR1 and CDR2: WSHSY, SAAADI. This CDR3 spans 12 amino acids.

This clone is medium-sized by share. Germline is not matched at one junction end, which may reflect a read error. This chain joins TRBV7-7 and TRBJ2-5; perhaps TRBD2 as D (6 bases). In germline, CDR1 is SSHAT, CDR2 FNYEAQ (reference sequence). This CDR3 comprises 13 residues. CDR3 sequence (DNA): TGTGCTAGCAGCTACCAGGGAGGAGAGACCCAGTACTTC. Encoded protein: CASSYQGGETQYF.

This clone counts as medium-sized. CDR3 protein: CASRSGLAGEWYF. For the CDR3, the DNA is TGTGCCAGCAGGTCGGGACTAGCGGGAGAATGGTACTTC. This chain links TRBV5-4 with TRBJ2-7; 14 bases fit TRBD2. The germline gives CDR1 SGHNT, CDR2 YYREEE (reference sequence). With V trimmed by 5 bases and J by 12 bases, 7 bases remained unmatched. The CDR3 covers 13 residues.

The chain joins TRBV7-9 to TRBJ2-5; tentative D call: TRBD2 (5 bases). The last part of the DNA fits TRBJ2-7 better; the J call may be wrong. CDR1 and CDR2 (germline): SEHNR, FQNEAQ (reference sequence). The length of the CDR3 is 14 residues. The CDR3 nucleotides are TGTGCCAGCAGCTTAGGGGAGAAGGTCTACGAGCAGTACTTC. Its protein product is CASSLGEKVYEQYF.

The chain uses TRBV7-9 and TRBJ2-6; D is perhaps TRBD1 or TRBD2 (5 bases each). There are 17 residues in the CDR3. Germline loops: CDR1 SEHNR, CDR2 FQNEAQ (reference sequence). The V and J ends lost 0 bases and 2 bases respectively, with 11 bases between them. CDR3 sequence: CASSLAGRFTGANVLTF. CDR3 coding DNA: TGTGCCAGCAGCTTAGCGGGACGTTTTACTGGGGCCAACGTCCTGACTTTC. Full variable domain (rest looked up from reference TRBV7-9 and TRBJ2-6): DTGVSQNPRHKITKRGQNVTFRCDPISEHNRLYWYRQTLGQGPEFLTYFQNEAQLEKSRLLSDRFSAERPKGSFSTLEIQRTEQGDSAMYLCASSLAGRFTGANVLTFGAGSRLTVL.

The chain employs TRBV13 and TRBJ2-1; 7 bases align to TRBD1. The CDR3 runs 15 residues. J gave up 2 bases and V 4 bases, and 5 bases lay outside the gene matches. CDR1 and CDR2 from the germline V gene are PRHDT and FYEKMQ (reference sequence). The CDR3 nucleotides are TGTGCCAGCAGCTCCAGACAGGGACCCTACAATGAGCAGTTCTTC. It is translated as CASSSRQGPYNEQFF.

V and J are TRBV5-5 and TRBJ1-2; D remains unclear. Germline V gene data show CDR1 as SGHKS and CDR2 as YYEKEE (reference sequence). With 6 bases removed from V and 3 bases from J, the gap between germline ends came to 15 bases. The CDR3 runs 14 residues. The CDR3 DNA reads TGTGCCAGCACCCCGTGGGGTGCGGACTATGGCTACACCTTC. Amino acid sequence: CASTPWGADYGYTF.

The CDR3 DNA sequence: TGTGCCAGCAGCTCATACCCAGGGAACTATGGCTACACCTTC. Protein: CASSSYPGNYGYTF. The chain carries TRBV7-3 and TRBJ1-2; tentative D call: TRBD1 (5 bases). Trimming pared 4 bases from V and 2 bases from J, leaving 11 bases between. From germline, CDR1 is SGHTA and CDR2 FQGTGA. The CDR3 is made up of 14 amino acids.

This clone was detected once. The J gene is TRBJ2-7, the V gene TRBV28; TRBD1 might be the D (5 bases). This CDR3 has 16 residues. CDR1 and CDR2 from the germline V gene are MDHEN and SYDVKM. V lost 3 bases to trimming and J lost 1 base, with 16 bases between them. The CDR3 DNA sequence: TGTGCCAGCAGTTTGGTGACAGCCCTGAATTCCTACGAGCAGTACTTC. Its translation: CASSLVTALNSYEQYF.

The gene calls are TRBV2 and TRBJ1-4; 7 bases map to TRBD1. The trim removed 6 bases at V and 7 bases at J, leaving 5 bases unmatched. Germline V gene lookup returns CDR1 SNHLY and CDR2 FYNNEI. This CDR3 has 13 residues. CDR3 coding DNA: TGTGCCAGCAGGAACAGGGGAGGTGAAAAACTGTTTTTT. Translated, it gives CASRNRGGEKLFF.

Written as DNA, the CDR3 is TGTGCCAGCAGCCCCGTAGGGAGGGACAGTCTGTTCTTC. It encodes CASSPVGRDSLFF. This chain connects TRBV9 to TRBJ2-1; TRBD1 or TRBD2 may be the D gene (7 bases each). Deletions cut 4 bases from V and 15 bases from J, with 20 bases between. The CDR3 covers 13 residues. Looked up from germline, CDR1 is SGDLS and CDR2 is YYNGEE.